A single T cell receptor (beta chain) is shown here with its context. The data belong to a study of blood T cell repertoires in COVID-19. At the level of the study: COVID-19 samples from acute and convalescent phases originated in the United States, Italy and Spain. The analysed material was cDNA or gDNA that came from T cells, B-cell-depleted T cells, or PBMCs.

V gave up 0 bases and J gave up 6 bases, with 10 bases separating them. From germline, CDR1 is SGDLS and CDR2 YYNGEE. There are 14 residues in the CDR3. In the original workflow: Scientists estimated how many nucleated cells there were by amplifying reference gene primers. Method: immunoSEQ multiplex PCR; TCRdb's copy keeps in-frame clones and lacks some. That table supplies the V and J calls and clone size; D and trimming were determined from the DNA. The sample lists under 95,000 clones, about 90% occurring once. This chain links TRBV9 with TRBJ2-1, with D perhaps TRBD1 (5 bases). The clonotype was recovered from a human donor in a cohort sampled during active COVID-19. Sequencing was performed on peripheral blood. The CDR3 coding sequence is TGTGCCAGCAGCGTAGGTGGGGCGGTCAATGAGCAGTTCTTC. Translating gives CASSVGGAVNEQFF.